What follows are 11 T cell receptor beta chains derived from one specimen sequenced in a study of multiple sclerosis patients with progressive multifocal leukoencephalopathy. Time point here: time of PML onset. The method was immunoSEQ multiplex PCR; TCRdb's version includes in-frame clones alone and lacks a portion of them. This sample has about 31,000 clones; approximately 85% occur once, and the top ten carry 9.5% to 15%. Sequences were derived from PBMCs, sampled from a patient treated with natalizumab. These receptors were taken from a woman younger than 45 with progressive multifocal leukoencephalopathy.

This rearrangement joins TRBV10-2 to TRBJ2-1; D is ambiguous. Trimming removed 6 bases from V and 0 bases from J, with 9 bases in between. Germline assignment: CDR1 WSHSY and CDR2 SAAADI. The CDR3 extends over 14 amino acids. Here the CDR3 DNA reads TGCGCCAGCAGCCCAAGAAGCTCCTACAATGAGCAGTTCTTC. It specifies CASSPRSSYNEQFF.

This chain uses TRBV19 with TRBJ1-1, with 7 bases fitting TRBD1. The trim removed 5 bases at V and 4 bases at J, leaving 10 bases unmatched. The CDR3 totals 15 residues. From germline, CDR1 is LNHDA and CDR2 SQIVND (reference sequence). CDR3: CASSPPRGRITEAFF. The DNA of the CDR3 is TGTGCCAGTAGTCCGCCCAGGGGGAGGATCACTGAAGCTTTCTTT.

The chain links TRBV5-5 to TRBJ2-7, with 8 bases identical to TRBD1. V gave up 4 bases and J gave up 5 bases; unmatched junction bases: 11. The CDR3 is made up of 15 amino acids. Germline V gene sequence: CDR1 SGHKS, CDR2 YYEKEE (reference sequence). CDR3 in DNA: TGTGCCAGCAGCCCGATCCGGACAGGGACCAACGAGCAGTACTTC. Its protein product is CASSPIRTGTNEQYF.

This clone has a single count. V usage is TRBV9 and J usage is TRBJ2-5, with 9 bases aligning to TRBD2. The J segment lost 5 bases and the V segment lost 0 bases, leaving 5 bases of the junction unmatched. This CDR3 contains 15 residues. Germline V gene lookup returns CDR1 SGDLS and CDR2 YYNGEE. This CDR3 reads CASSVGSGGTETQYF. CDR3 nucleotide sequence: TGTGCCAGCAGCGTAGGAAGCGGGGGGACGGAGACCCAGTACTTC.

The genes are TRBV30 and TRBJ1-1, with 7 nucleotides matching TRBD1. The CDR3 extends over 14 amino acids. The J segment lost 5 bases and the V segment lost 7 bases, leaving 13 bases of the junction unmatched. The V gene's germline CDR1 is GTSNPN and CDR2 SVGIG (reference sequence). CDR3 in DNA: TGTGCCTTAAGGCGTAACAGGGGTGGTACTGAAGCTTTCTTT. It specifies CALRRNRGGTEAFF.

J is TRBJ1-5 and V is TRBV4-3; TRBD1 matches at 8 bases. This CDR3 is built from 16 residues. In germline, CDR1 is LGHNA, CDR2 YSLEER. The V gene end was trimmed by 2 bases and the J gene end by 0 bases; junction bases not matched to a gene: 3. The CDR3 coding sequence is TGCGCCAGCAGCCAAACGACAGGGGATAGCAATCAGCCCCAGCATTTT. Translation: CASSQTTGDSNQPQHF.

This clone was counted once. This chain joins TRBV29-1 and TRBJ1-2, with D uncertain. Looked up from germline, CDR1 is SQVTM and CDR2 is ANQGSEA. CDR3 length: 14 residues. Trimming pared 4 bases from V and 6 bases from J, leaving 18 bases between. The CDR3 region has the DNA TGCAGCGTTGTAGTCCCTGCTGCTCTGAATGGCTACACCTTC. Translation gives CSVVVPAALNGYTF.

The rearrangement joins TRBV7-3 to TRBJ2-3; 12 bases align to TRBD2. Germline V gene lookup returns CDR1 SGHTA and CDR2 FQGTGA. The ends lost 5 bases at V and 2 bases at J; junction bases unmatched: 8. The CDR3 has 17 amino acids. CDR3 protein: CASSPGLAGLYTDTQYF. CDR3 DNA: TGTGCCAGCAGCCCCGGACTAGCGGGGCTATACACAGATACGCAGTATTTT.

This chain joins TRBV7-9 and TRBJ1-2; D may be TRBD1 (6 bases). Looked up from germline, CDR1 is SEHNR and CDR2 is FQNEAQ (reference sequence). The CDR3 length is 14 residues. V lost 4 bases and J lost 4, with 13 bases in between. CDR3 nucleotide sequence: TGTGCCAGCAGCTCAGGGATGGGGGCCTATGGCTACACCTTC. As protein: CASSSGMGAYGYTF.

This clone was picked up a small number of times. The J gene is TRBJ1-2, the V gene TRBV6-1; 7 nucleotides line up with TRBD1. With 1 base clipped from V and 4 bases from J, the junction kept 6 bases outside the gene matches. The CDR3 loop spans 15 amino acids. Germline V gives CDR1 MNHNS, CDR2 SASEGT. In DNA, the CDR3 is TGTGCCAGCAGTGAAGACGGTAGGGGGCCCTATGGCTACACCTTC. This codes for CASSEDGRGPYGYTF.

The gene calls are TRBV5-5 and TRBJ1-4, with TRBD1 matching over 8 bases. V was clipped by 5 bases and J by 3 bases; unmatched bases: 9. The germline V gene encodes CDR1 SGHKS and CDR2 YYEKEE (reference sequence). The CDR3 consists of 16 residues. The CDR3 reads CASSSYPGQANEKLFF. CDR3 coding DNA: TGTGCCAGCAGTTCTTATCCGGGACAGGCTAATGAAAAACTGTTTTTT. Variable domain in full (rest from reference TRBV5-5 and TRBJ1-4): DAGVTQSPTHLIKTRGQQVTLRCSPISGHKSVSWYQQVLGQGPQFIFQYYEKEERGRGNFPDRFSARQFPNYSSELNVNALLLGDSALYLCASSSYPGQANEKLFFGSGTQLSVL.